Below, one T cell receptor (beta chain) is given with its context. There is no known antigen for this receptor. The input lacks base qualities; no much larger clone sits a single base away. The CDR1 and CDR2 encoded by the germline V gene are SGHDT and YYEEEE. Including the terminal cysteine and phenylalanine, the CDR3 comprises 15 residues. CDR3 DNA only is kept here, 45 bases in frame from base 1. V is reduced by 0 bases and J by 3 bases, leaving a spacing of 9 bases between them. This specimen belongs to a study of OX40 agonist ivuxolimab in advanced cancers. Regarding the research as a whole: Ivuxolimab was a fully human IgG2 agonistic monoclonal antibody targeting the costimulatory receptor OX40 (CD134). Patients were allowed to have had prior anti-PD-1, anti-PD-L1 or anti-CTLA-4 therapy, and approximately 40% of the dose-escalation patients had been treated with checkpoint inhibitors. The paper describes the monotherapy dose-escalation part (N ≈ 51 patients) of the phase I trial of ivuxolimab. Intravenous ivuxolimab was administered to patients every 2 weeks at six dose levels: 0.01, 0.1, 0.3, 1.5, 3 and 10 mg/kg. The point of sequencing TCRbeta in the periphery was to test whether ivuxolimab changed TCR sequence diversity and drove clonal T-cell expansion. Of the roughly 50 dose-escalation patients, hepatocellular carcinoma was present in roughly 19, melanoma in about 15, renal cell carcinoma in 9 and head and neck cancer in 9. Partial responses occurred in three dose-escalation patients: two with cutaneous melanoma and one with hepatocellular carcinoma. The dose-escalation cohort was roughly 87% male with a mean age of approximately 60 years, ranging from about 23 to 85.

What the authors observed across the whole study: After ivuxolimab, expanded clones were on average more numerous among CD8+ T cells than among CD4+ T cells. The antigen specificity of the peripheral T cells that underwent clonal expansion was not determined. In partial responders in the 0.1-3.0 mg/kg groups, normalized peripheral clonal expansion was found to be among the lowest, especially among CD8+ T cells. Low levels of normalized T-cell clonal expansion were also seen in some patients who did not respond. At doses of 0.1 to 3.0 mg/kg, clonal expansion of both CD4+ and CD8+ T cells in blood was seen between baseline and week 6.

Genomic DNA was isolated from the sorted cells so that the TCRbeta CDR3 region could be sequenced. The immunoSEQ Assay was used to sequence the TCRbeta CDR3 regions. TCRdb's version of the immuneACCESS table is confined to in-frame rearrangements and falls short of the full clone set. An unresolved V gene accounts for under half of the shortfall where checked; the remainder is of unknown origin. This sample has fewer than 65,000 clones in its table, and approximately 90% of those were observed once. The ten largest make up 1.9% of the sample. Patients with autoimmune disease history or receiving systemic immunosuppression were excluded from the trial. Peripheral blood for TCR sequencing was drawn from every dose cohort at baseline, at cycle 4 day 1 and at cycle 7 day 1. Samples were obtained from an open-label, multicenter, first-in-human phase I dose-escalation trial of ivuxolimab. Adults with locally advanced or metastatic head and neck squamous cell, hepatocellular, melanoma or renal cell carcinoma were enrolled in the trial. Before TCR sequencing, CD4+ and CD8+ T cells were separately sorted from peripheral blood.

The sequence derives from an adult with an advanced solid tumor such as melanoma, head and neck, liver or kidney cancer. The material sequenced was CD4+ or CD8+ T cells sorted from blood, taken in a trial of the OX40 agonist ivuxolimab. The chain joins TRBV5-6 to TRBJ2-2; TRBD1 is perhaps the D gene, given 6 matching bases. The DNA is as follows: TGTGCCAGCAGCTTGGTTCCAGGGGACACCGGGGAGCTGTTTTTT. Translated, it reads CASSLVPGDTGELFF.